This T cell receptor beta chain was recorded in a study of T cell responses to AZD1222 COVID-19 vaccine. The repertoire was sequenced with immunoSEQ multiplex PCR; TCRdb's copy has only in-frame clones and lacks some. The sample yields some 120,000 clones, about 90% seen once. This CDR3 is 15 amino acids long. V lost 7 bases to trimming and J lost 1 base; unmatched junction nucleotides: 9. Germline V lookup: CDR1 SNHLY, CDR2 FYNNEI. A remark on this clone: Its antigen is as yet unknown.

Study-wide points: Seropositivity was recorded at baseline in only six AZD1222 recipients.

This sample comprised peripheral blood, obtained on day 0 of MenACWY control vaccination. The TCR was taken from an adult in good health. The chain employs TRBV2 and TRBJ1-1; 7 bases are shared with TRBD1. DNA for the CDR3: TGTGCCAGCAAGAAAATCCAGGGGGAGAACACTGAAGCTTTCTTT. This encodes CASKKIQGENTEAFF.